This T cell receptor (beta chain) was documented in a study of blood T cell repertoires in COVID-19. Whole-study context: The United States, Italy and Spain were the sources of the acute and convalescent COVID-19 samples. T cells, B-cell-depleted T cells, or PBMCs supplied cDNA or gDNA.

Those enrolled in Seattle joined during active infection and were followed longitudinally afterward. How the authors handled the data: Nucleated cell counts were estimated from reference gene primer amplification. The repertoire was sequenced with immunoSEQ multiplex PCR; TCRdb's copy has only in-frame clones and lacks some. V and J calls and clone size come straight from that table; D and trimming were deduced from the DNA. The data hold around 330,000 clones, with approximately 90% observed a single time. The clonotype originates from a woman younger than 45 with COVID-19, enrolled during active disease. Input material: peripheral blood.

The CDR3: CASSTTGGEPEQYF. CDR3 nucleotides: TGTGCCAGCAGCACGACAGGGGGCGAGCCCGAGCAGTACTTC. The gene calls are TRBV21-1 and TRBJ2-7; TRBD1 is taken as the D call from the table, unchecked against the DNA. TRBV21-1 represents a pseudogene. The CDR3 runs 14 residues.